Below are 10 T cell receptor beta chains sequenced from a single sample in a study of Ad26.COV2.S vaccination and SARS-CoV-2 variants. Some clones are missing from TCRdb's copy, which holds only in-frame ones; the method was immunoSEQ multiplex PCR. The sample shows about 370,000 clones, roughly nine tenths of them seen only once. Treatment indicated: roughly 18 received Ad26.COV2.S at low or high dose, single or two shots; about five received placebo; per-sample allocation not given. Day 63 after the first vaccine or placebo injection was the time point for sampling. The material was peripheral blood, obtained in a trial of Ad26.COV2.S vaccine versus placebo. All receptors come from a person aged 18 to 65 who received the Ad26.COV2.S COVID-19 vaccine or a placebo.

This clone was picked up one time. CDR3 amino acids: CASSEGGGLSYEQYF. DNA of the CDR3: TGTGCCAGCAGCGAAGGCGGGGGACTCTCCTACGAGCAGTACTTC. The gene calls are TRBV7-2 and TRBJ2-7, with 7 positions matching TRBD2. With V trimmed by 5 bases and J by 0 bases, 7 bases remained unmatched. The CDR3 is made up of 15 amino acids. Germline V CDR1 and CDR2: SGHTA, FQGNSA.

This chain links TRBV7-8 with TRBJ1-2; 8 positions match TRBD1. The junction had 2 bases not matched to a gene; V was cut back by 5 bases and J by 3 bases. The CDR3 is 13 residues long. Germline V gene sequence: CDR1 SGHVS, CDR2 FQNEAQ. CDR3 DNA sequence: TGTGCCAGCAGCCCGGGACAGGACTATGGCTACACCTTC. Its translation is CASSPGQDYGYTF. Supplemented by reference TRBV7-8 and TRBJ1-2, the full variable domain reads GAGVSQSPRYKVAKRGQDVALRCDPISGHVSLFWYQQALGQGPEFLTYFQNEAQLDKSGLPSDRFFAERPEGSVSTLKIQRTQQEDSAVYLCASSPGQDYGYTFGSGTRLTVV.

This clone was seen only once. The rearrangement uses TRBV7-9 and TRBJ2-5; TRBD2 matches at 7 bases. The V gene's germline CDR1 is SEHNR and CDR2 FQNEAQ (reference sequence). V lost 6 bases to trimming and J lost 3 bases; unmatched junction nucleotides: 10. The length of the CDR3 is 15 residues. The CDR3 reads CASSFRTGREETQYF. DNA of the CDR3: TGTGCCAGCAGTTTCAGGACTGGGAGGGAAGAGACCCAGTACTTC.

The chain uses TRBV18 and TRBJ1-1, with TRBD1 matching 9 bases. This CDR3 comprises 15 residues. Germline assignment: CDR1 KGHSH and CDR2 LQKENI. The J segment lost 1 base and the V segment lost 4 bases, leaving 4 bases of the junction unmatched. The CDR3 region is CASSQAQGANTEAFF. The CDR3 nucleotides are TGTGCCAGCTCACAAGCACAGGGGGCGAACACTGAAGCTTTCTTT.

The chain has TRBV27 and TRBJ2-3; D call uncertain. With 5 bases removed from V and 0 bases from J, the gap between germline ends came to 12 bases. There are 15 residues in the CDR3. Germline lookup yields CDR1 MNHEY and CDR2 SMNVEV (reference sequence). The CDR3 DNA sequence: TGTGCCAGCAGTGGACGGACGGCTAGCACAGATACGCAGTATTTT. This translates into CASSGRTASTDTQYF.

The J gene is TRBJ1-2, the V gene TRBV6-1; TRBD1 might be the D (5 bases). CDR3 length: 13 amino acids. V was pared by 3 bases and J by 6 bases, with 11 bases between. Germline V gene lookup returns CDR1 MNHNS and CDR2 SASEGT. CDR3 in DNA: TGTGCCAGCAGTGACGGACCGGGGGATGGCTACACCTTC. It yields the protein CASSDGPGDGYTF.

This rearrangement joins TRBV5-1 to TRBJ2-5; 8 nucleotides agree with TRBD1. The J segment lost 4 bases and the V segment lost 2 bases, leaving 4 bases of the junction unmatched. The CDR3 loop spans 14 amino acids. Germline V lookup: CDR1 SGHRS, CDR2 YFSETQ. CDR3 sequence (DNA): TGCGCCAGCAGCTTCCAGGGGGCATTAGAGACCCAGTACTTC. Protein product: CASSFQGALETQYF.

The chain employs TRBV3-1 (or the pseudogene TRBV3-2) and TRBJ1-1; D ambiguous. There are 14 residues in the CDR3. V lost 1 base and J lost 4, with 10 bases in between. Germline loops: CDR1 LGHDT, CDR2 YNNKEL (reference sequence). The CDR3 DNA reads as TGTGCCAGCAGCCAAGGTGCGGAGGGCACTGAAGCTTTCTTT. Protein sequence: CASSQGAEGTEAFF.

With respect to this clone: The same CDR3 arises from other DNA sequences in this sample as well. The chain carries TRBV5-1 and TRBJ2-7; the D is unclear. Germline-derived CDR1 and CDR2 are SGHRS and YFSETQ. V was trimmed by 0 bases and J by 0 bases, leaving 4 bases between them. The CDR3 length is 13 residues. Written as DNA, the CDR3 is TGCGCCAGCAGCTTGGAAAGCTCCTACGAGCAGTACTTC. Translating it yields CASSLESSYEQYF.

The chain couples TRBV14 to TRBJ2-1, with TRBD2 identical over 8 bases. The trim removed 3 bases at V and 3 bases at J, leaving 4 bases unmatched. Looked up from germline, CDR1 is SGHDN and CDR2 is FVKESK. The CDR3 totals 15 residues. CDR3 protein: CASSQGGGHYNEQFF. In DNA form, the CDR3 reads TGTGCCAGCAGCCAGGGCGGGGGGCACTACAATGAGCAGTTCTTC.